This T cell receptor beta chain was documented in a study of blood T cell repertoires in COVID-19. Study-wide background: From the United States, Italy and Spain came samples of acute and convalescent COVID-19. Sample material is recorded as cDNA or gDNA derived from T cells, B-cell-depleted T cells, or PBMCs.

Original handling: Estimated nucleated cell counts came from reference gene primer amplification. The table came from immunoSEQ multiplex PCR; TCRdb's copy has only in-frame clones and leaves some out. D and trimming were read from the DNA, whereas the V and J calls and clone size are those reported in that table. The data show some 100,000 clones, over 60% seen once. Germline-derived CDR1 and CDR2 are SGDLS and YYNGEE. This CDR3 is built from 14 residues. V gave up 0 bases and J gave up 5 bases, with 11 bases separating them. The receptor was isolated from a man between 65 and 85 years old with acute or convalescent COVID-19. The V gene is TRBV9, the J gene TRBJ2-5; D is undetermined. Sample: peripheral blood. The CDR3 loop is CASSVGSYEETQYF. In DNA form, the CDR3 reads TGTGCCAGCAGCGTAGGGTCGTACGAGGAGACCCAGTACTTC.